The 28 T cell receptor beta chains given below trace back to one sample, sequenced in a study of early T cells in non-severe SARS-CoV-2 infection. TCRdb used MiXCR to reprocess the 5' RACE reads, holding one entry per CDR3 protein. The table records more than 70,000 distinct CDR3 sequences, about 11% of them present only once. The specimen comprised whole blood, sampled at baseline. The receptors derive from an adult who was a healthcare worker with PCR-confirmed SARS-CoV-2 infection or an uninfected control (not recorded which).

The gene calls are TRBV2 and TRBJ2-3, with D hard to call. Between the trimmed V and J ends, which lost 7 bases and 0 bases, there was a span of 11 bases. This CDR3 is built from 14 residues. Per germline, CDR1 SNHLY and CDR2 FYNNEI. In nucleotides, the CDR3 is TGTGCCAGCACCCACGGGCGAAGCACAGATACGCAGTATTTT. It is translated as CASTHGRSTDTQYF.

This clonotype was picked up a small number of times. The DNA for the CDR3 is TGTGCCAGCCAGATGGGTAATACGCAGTATTTT. As protein: CASQMGNTQYF. The chain links TRBV28 to TRBJ2-3; no clear D. Trimming shortened V by 8 bases and J by 7 bases, and 10 bases separated the two germline ends. The CDR3 covers 11 residues. Germline V CDR1 and CDR2: MDHEN, SYDVKM.

V and J are TRBV29-1 and TRBJ1-5; D unresolved. V shed 4 bases and J shed 0 bases, with 7 bases lying between them. The length of the CDR3 is 13 residues. The germline CDR1 and CDR2 sequences are SQVTM and ANQGSEA. The CDR3 sequence is CSVARGSNQPQHF. The DNA of the CDR3 is TGCAGCGTTGCGAGAGGTAGCAATCAGCCCCAGCATTTT.

This clonotype turned up a few times. The chain employs TRBV29-1 and TRBJ2-3; D call uncertain. Germline V gene sequence: CDR1 SQVTM, CDR2 ANQGSEA. Trimming took 5 bases from V and 4 from J, leaving 10 bases between them. There are 12 residues in the CDR3. CDR3 nucleotide sequence: TGCAGCGTTTTTACATCCCCAGATACGCAGTATTTT. Translated, it gives CSVFTSPDTQYF.

This chain joins TRBV15 and TRBJ2-5; D is undetermined. CDR3 length equals 16 residues. Germline CDR1 is LNHNV and CDR2 is YYDKDF (reference sequence). V was clipped by 0 bases and J by 6 bases, with 17 bases between them. The CDR3 loop reads CATSREIFDPLKTQYF. The CDR3 bases are TGTGCCACCAGCAGAGAAATTTTTGACCCCCTGAAGACCCAGTACTTC.

This sequence joins TRBV9 and TRBJ2-3, with no clear D. Germline lookup yields CDR1 SGDLS and CDR2 YYNGEE. V lost 7 bases to trimming and J lost 4 bases, with 16 bases between them. The CDR3 contains 14 residues. Here the CDR3 reads CASLSPKWADTQYF. Here the CDR3 DNA reads TGTGCCAGCCTCAGTCCAAAGTGGGCAGATACGCAGTATTTT.

This clonotype showed up many times. The chain couples TRBV11-3 to TRBJ2-5, with 10 bases that match TRBD2. V lost 1 base and J lost 3; bases outside the gene matches: 2. Per germline, CDR1 SGHNT and CDR2 YENEEA. The CDR3 has 15 amino acids. CDR3 DNA sequence: TGTGCCAGCAGCTTAGCAAGCGGGGGGGAAGAGACCCAGTACTTC. Its protein is CASSLASGGEETQYF.

This clonotype was counted only a few times. The rearrangement joins TRBV7-3 to TRBJ2-1, with 7 bases aligning to TRBD2. The germline CDR1 and CDR2 sequences are SGHTA and FQGTGA. With V trimmed by 7 bases and J by 9 bases, 12 bases remained unmatched. The CDR3 covers 14 residues. As DNA, the CDR3 is TGTGCCAGCACCCAGGGAGCGGGGTGGGGTGAGCAGTTCTTC. It is translated as CASTQGAGWGEQFF.

To note about this clonotype: Compared with germline, one end of the junction differs, possibly owing to a read error. The V gene is TRBV7-8, the J gene TRBJ2-3; TRBD2 might be the D (5 bases). Germline CDR1 is SGHVS and CDR2 is FQNEAQ. CDR3 length equals 15 residues. The CDR3 DNA reads TGTGCCAACAGCTTATCCAGCGGACGCACAGATACGCAGTTTTTT. This encodes CANSLSSGRTDTQFF.

This clonotype was seen at least ten times. The rearrangement links TRBV29-1 to TRBJ2-1; tentative D call: TRBD1 (6 bases). The CDR3 has 14 residues. CDR1 is SQVTM and CDR2 is ANQGSEA in the germline V gene. Trimming removed 7 bases at V and 0 bases at J, with 13 bases between. The CDR3 DNA reads TGCAGCGGTGTGACAGGCTTCTCCTACAATGAGCAGTTCTTC. Translation: CSGVTGFSYNEQFF.

The V and J genes are TRBV28 and TRBJ2-5; 10 bases are a match to TRBD2. This CDR3 is 14 amino acids long. CDR1 MDHEN and CDR2 SYDVKM come from the germline V gene. The trim removed 6 bases at V and 6 bases at J, leaving 7 bases unmatched. CDR3 loop: CASSSGGAGKTQYF. DNA of the CDR3: TGTGCCAGCAGCAGCGGGGGGGCGGGAAAGACCCAGTACTTC.

CDR3 nucleotides: TGCAGTGCTAGAGGAGAGTTTTCCTACGAGCAGTACTTC. Translated, it gives CSARGEFSYEQYF. The genes are TRBV20-1 and TRBJ2-7; D remains unclear. Trimming took 1 base from V and 1 from J, leaving 8 bases between them. The CDR3 runs 13 residues. CDR1 and CDR2 (germline): DFQATT, SNEGSKA (reference sequence).

The V call is TRBV28, the J call TRBJ1-4; D gene uncertain. This CDR3 has 16 amino acids. V was pared by 5 bases and J by 0 bases, with 13 bases between. Looked up from germline, CDR1 is MDHEN and CDR2 is SYDVKM. CDR3 sequence (DNA): TGTGCCAGCAGTCCTCCCGATCCTGCAACTAATGAAAAACTGTTTTTT. Its protein is CASSPPDPATNEKLFF.

The chain carries TRBV19 and TRBJ1-5; D gene unclear. Germline CDR1 LNHDA, CDR2 SQIVND (reference sequence). V was clipped by 7 bases and J by 4 bases, with 20 bases between them. The CDR3 covers 16 residues. The CDR3 loop is CASNPLVSGKNQPQHF. CDR3 bases: TGTGCCAGTAATCCCCTAGTAAGCGGAAAAAATCAGCCCCAGCATTTT. The variable domain in full, completed from reference TRBV19 and TRBJ1-5, reads DGGITQSPKYLFRKEGQNVTLSCEQNLNHDAMYWYRQDPGQGLRLIYYSQIVNDFQKGDIAEGYSVSREKKESFPLTVTSAQKNPTAFYLCASNPLVSGKNQPQHFGDGTRLSIL.

The table lists this clonotype with a few counts. The chain uses TRBV7-2 and TRBJ2-6, with D uncertain. The CDR3 totals 16 residues. Germline V gives CDR1 SGHTA, CDR2 FQGNSA. The V gene lost 5 bases and the J gene lost 0 bases, with 11 bases spanning the gap. The CDR3, as DNA: TGTGCCAGCAGCCTAATCATTCGCTCTGGGGCCAACGTCCTGACTTTC. Its protein is CASSLIIRSGANVLTF.

This clonotype was picked up a small number of times. The V call is TRBV29-1, the J call TRBJ2-2, with D possibly called TRBD1 or TRBD2 (5 bases each). The CDR3 length is 14 residues. Trimming stripped 7 bases from V and 6 bases from J, with 18 bases between. Germline assignment: CDR1 SQVTM and CDR2 ANQGSEA. CDR3 nucleotides: TGCAGCGGGGGACCCGGGTCGGCAGCCGGGGAGCTGTTTTTT. It encodes CSGGPGSAAGELFF.

This clonotype was detected a few times. The chain is built from TRBV12-3 or TRBV12-4 and TRBJ2-1; 14 bases align to TRBD2. The CDR3 length is 15 residues. Trimming removed 2 bases from V and 7 bases from J; junction bases left unmatched: 1. This CDR3 is CASSLRTSGGNEQFF. The DNA for the CDR3 is TGTGCCAGCAGTTTACGGACTAGCGGGGGGAATGAGCAGTTCTTC.

The chain has TRBV6-5 and TRBJ1-6, with a possible D match to TRBD1 (5 bases). The CDR3 is 15 amino acids. Germline loops: CDR1 MNHEY, CDR2 SVGAGI. Between the trimmed V and J ends, which lost 6 bases and 4 bases, there was a span of 13 bases. The CDR3: CASRGGDGYNSPLHF. CDR3 in DNA: TGTGCCAGCAGGGGAGGGGACGGATATAATTCACCCCTCCACTTT.

This clonotype has only a few counts. The chain recombines TRBV28 with TRBJ1-2; TRBD1 is a possible D gene (5 bases). The CDR3 is 15 amino acids. Per germline, CDR1 MDHEN and CDR2 SYDVKM. Trimming took off 4 bases at V and 4 bases at J, with 16 bases between the two ends. In nucleotides, the CDR3 is TGTGCCAGCAGTTCCTCCTATGCAGGGCTCTATGGCTACACCTTC. Translating gives CASSSSYAGLYGYTF.

This clonotype was picked up many times. The rearrangement joins TRBV7-9 to TRBJ2-7; D not resolved. This CDR3 contains 12 residues. Germline CDR1 reads SEHNR; CDR2 reads FQNEAQ (reference sequence). With 0 bases removed from V and 5 bases from J, the gap between germline ends came to 5 bases. The CDR3 spells CASSLAAHEQYF. The DNA for the CDR3 is TGTGCCAGCAGCTTAGCGGCCCACGAGCAGTACTTC.

The gene calls are TRBV29-1 and TRBJ1-4; TRBD1 agrees at 7 bases. The germline CDR1 and CDR2 sequences are SQVTM and ANQGSEA. CDR3 length equals 13 residues. The V and J ends lost 4 bases and 3 bases, in that order; junction bases with no gene match: 2. CDR3 protein: CSVGQGANEKLFF. The CDR3, as DNA: TGCAGCGTTGGGCAGGGGGCTAATGAAAAACTGTTTTTT.

The chain is built from TRBV20-1 and TRBJ2-3; D may correspond to TRBD1 or TRBD2 (5 bases each). Germline V gene sequence: CDR1 DFQATT, CDR2 SNEGSKA (reference sequence). CDR3 length equals 14 residues. Trimming removed 3 bases at V and 3 bases at J, with 13 bases between. In nucleotides, the CDR3 is TGCAGTGCTAGGGGGGAGATGGGAACAGATACGCAGTATTTT. Its protein is CSARGEMGTDTQYF.

This clonotype was detected ten times or more. The gene calls are TRBV12-3 or TRBV12-4 and TRBJ1-3; TRBD1 matches at 8 bases. This CDR3 is 14 amino acids long. V lost 3 bases, J lost 6 bases, and 4 bases stayed unmatched. CDR3 loop: CASSFYRGVNTIYF. The DNA of the CDR3 is TGTGCCAGCAGTTTCTACAGGGGGGTAAACACCATATATTTT.

The sample holds many counts of this clonotype. The chain combines TRBV6-5 with TRBJ2-7, with a weak D call TRBD2 (6 bases). Trimming took 0 bases from V and 5 from J, leaving 17 bases between them. Germline CDR1 MNHEY, CDR2 SVGAGI. There are 16 residues in the CDR3. The CDR3 nucleotides read TGTGCCAGCAGTTACTCGGCCGGGACGGGAGCCCACGAGCAGTACTTC. Amino acids: CASSYSAGTGAHEQYF.

Only a few counts were recorded for this clonotype. The chain is built from TRBV30 and TRBJ1-1, with D hard to call. CDR1 is GTSNPN and CDR2 is SVGIG in the germline V gene (reference sequence). V was trimmed by 1 base and J by 2 bases, leaving 8 bases between them. The length of the CDR3 is 13 residues. CDR3 sequence reads: CAWSAAANTEAFF. The CDR3 DNA is TGTGCCTGGAGTGCGGCAGCAAACACTGAAGCTTTCTTT.

The chain joins TRBV30 to TRBJ2-3, with D perhaps TRBD1 or TRBD2 (5 bases each). The CDR3 sequence is 11 residues long. The germline V gene has CDR1 GTSNPN and CDR2 SVGIG (reference sequence). V was pared by 5 bases and J by 8 bases, with 11 bases between. The CDR3: CAWGDVLTQYF. The CDR3 coding sequence is TGTGCCTGGGGGGACGTACTTACGCAGTATTTT. The full variable domain, completed using reference TRBV30 and TRBJ2-3, is SQTIHQWPATLVQPVGSPLSLECTVEGTSNPNLYWYRQAAGRGLQLLFYSVGIGQISSEVPQNLSASRPQDRQFILSSKKLLLSDSGFYLCAWGDVLTQYFGPGTRLTVL.

This clonotype was seen repeatedly, ten times or more. V and J are TRBV6-2 or TRBV6-3 and TRBJ2-1; 11 nucleotides align to TRBD2. V lost 6 bases to trimming and J lost 5 bases; unmatched junction nucleotides: 6. Per germline, CDR1 MNHEY and CDR2 SVGEGT. CDR3 length: 15 amino acids. Written as DNA, the CDR3 is TGTGCCAGCAGACCTACTAGCGGGGGAAACAATGAGCAGTTCTTC. The encoded protein is CASRPTSGGNNEQFF.

This clonotype was found a few times. This rearrangement joins TRBV29-1 to TRBJ2-7; no firm D call. Germline CDR1 is SQVTM and CDR2 is ANQGSEA. V was shortened by 2 bases and J by 0 bases, with 8 bases between the two germline ends. The length of the CDR3 is 13 residues. CDR3 region: CSVEKGSSYEQYF. The CDR3 region has the DNA TGCAGCGTTGAAAAGGGAAGCTCCTACGAGCAGTACTTC.